This T cell receptor (beta chain) was captured in a study of cytomegalovirus exposure and HLA in healthy donors. The trim removed 6 bases at V and 6 bases at J, leaving 4 bases unmatched. CDR1 MDHEN and CDR2 SYDVKM come from the germline V gene. This CDR3 is 13 amino acids long. The PCR ran on 60 Vbeta and 13 Jbeta primers. Produced via immunoSEQ multiplex PCR; TCRdb's table is partial and in-frame only. The repertoire holds around 180,000 clones, with approximately 80% as singletons. This TCR derives from a man aged 30 to 39 in good health and CMV-seropositive. The chain couples TRBV28 to TRBJ2-1, with 8 bases lining up with TRBD2. Sequencing used PBMCs. CDR3 nucleotides: TGTGCCAGCAGACGCGGGGGGATCAATGAGCAGTTCTTC. This translates into CASRRGGINEQFF.